These 6 T cell receptor beta chains came from one sample sequenced in a study of regulatory T cells in long-lasting Graves disease. Arm-PCR of CDR3 regions and iRepertoire HTBI primers were used to build TCR beta libraries. Each CDR3 protein gets one entry after TCRdb re-called the multiplex PCR reads with MiXCR. Of 680,000 or so distinct CDR3 sequences in the sample, roughly 15% were seen once. Time point here: newly diagnosed GD, antithyroid drugs for less than 3 months. With RNA extracted from PBMCs as input, the TCR library was made. The same specimen was also included in a second study, on T cells in Graves' hyperthyroidism and ophthalmopathy.

Sequences were derived from peripheral blood mononuclear cells (PBMCs), sampled at new diagnosis, from a patient treated with antithyroid drugs. These receptors came from a woman younger than 45 with Graves disease.

This clonotype occurred a few times. This sequence joins TRBV3-1 and TRBJ2-2, with D hard to call. The V end lost 1 base, the J end lost 4 bases, and 4 bases lay between the germline ends. CDR1 is LGHDT and CDR2 is YNNKEL in the germline V gene (reference sequence). CDR3 length: 13 amino acids. CDR3 sequence: CASSQAATGELFF. The CDR3 DNA sequence: TGTGCCAGCAGCCAAGCGGCCACCGGGGAGCTGTTTTTT.

This clonotype was counted ten times or more. The chain has TRBV2 and TRBJ1-1, with no clear D. The CDR3 covers 13 residues. CDR1 and CDR2 (germline): SNHLY, FYNNEI. Trimming left V 7 bases short and J 4 bases short, with 13 bases between. In DNA, the CDR3 is TGTGCCAGCACAAGCGGGGTAGGCACTGAAGCTTTCTTT. The encoded protein is CASTSGVGTEAFF.

This sequence joins TRBV28 and TRBJ1-1, with a tentative D call TRBD1 (6 bases). This CDR3 comprises 13 residues. V was trimmed by 5 bases and J by 5 bases, leaving 12 bases between them. Germline V CDR1 and CDR2: MDHEN, SYDVKM. The CDR3 region is CASSPGDRTEAFF. DNA of the CDR3: TGTGCCAGCAGTCCAGGGGACCGGACTGAAGCTTTCTTT.

This clonotype showed up many times. The CDR3 nucleotides read TGTGCCATCAGGACTAGCGGGAGCTACGAGCAGTACTTC. It specifies CAIRTSGSYEQYF. This chain links TRBV10-3 with TRBJ2-7; 12 bases match TRBD2. CDR3 length equals 13 residues. Trimming at V came to 6 bases and at J to 3 bases, leaving 0 bases not matched to a gene. Germline values: CDR1 ENHRY, CDR2 SYGVKD.

This clonotype was counted at least ten times. V usage is TRBV12-3 or TRBV12-4 and J usage is TRBJ2-5; D might be TRBD1 or TRBD2, each matching 5 bases. V gave up 7 bases and J gave up 4 bases, with 10 bases separating them. This CDR3 region has 12 residues. Written as DNA, the CDR3 is TGTGCCAGCACGGGACCCAGAGAGACCCAGTACTTC. The encoded protein is CASTGPRETQYF.

The chain couples TRBV4-2 to TRBJ1-1, with 7 bases fitting TRBD1. Germline CDR1 and CDR2: LGHNA and YNFKEQ. Unmatched junction bases numbered 2, after V lost 3 bases and J lost 4 bases. CDR3 size: 13 residues. CDR3 in amino acids: CASSQDRSTEAFF. For the CDR3, the DNA is TGTGCCAGCAGCCAGGACAGGTCCACTGAAGCTTTCTTT.